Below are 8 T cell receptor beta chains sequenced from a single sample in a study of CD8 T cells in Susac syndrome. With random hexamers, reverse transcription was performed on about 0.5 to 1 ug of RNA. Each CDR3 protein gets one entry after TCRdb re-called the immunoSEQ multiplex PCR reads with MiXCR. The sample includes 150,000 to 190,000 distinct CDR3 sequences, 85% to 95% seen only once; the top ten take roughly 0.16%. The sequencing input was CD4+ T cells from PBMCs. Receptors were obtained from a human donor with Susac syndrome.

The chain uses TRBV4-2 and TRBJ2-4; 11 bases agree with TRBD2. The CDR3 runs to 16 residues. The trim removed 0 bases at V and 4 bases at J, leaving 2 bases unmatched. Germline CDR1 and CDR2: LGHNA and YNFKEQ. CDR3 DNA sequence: TGTGCCAGCAGCCAAGACCCTAGCGGGGGGAAAAACATTCAGTACTTC. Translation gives CASSQDPSGGKNIQYF.

In nucleotides, the CDR3 is TGTGCCACCGCCCCGGGGAAGAACACCGGGGAGCTGTTTTTT. It translates to CATAPGKNTGELFF. V gene TRBV24-1 combines with J gene TRBJ2-2; D may be TRBD2 (5 bases). Germline CDR1 and CDR2: KGHDR and SFDVKD. V was shortened by 9 bases and J by 1 base, with 11 bases between the two germline ends. The CDR3 has 14 amino acids.

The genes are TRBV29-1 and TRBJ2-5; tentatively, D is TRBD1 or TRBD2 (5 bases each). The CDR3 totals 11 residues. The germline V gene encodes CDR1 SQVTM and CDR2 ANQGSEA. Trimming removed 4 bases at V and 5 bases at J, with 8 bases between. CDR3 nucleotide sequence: TGCAGCGTTGTGGGGGAGGAGACCCAGTACTTC. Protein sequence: CSVVGEETQYF.

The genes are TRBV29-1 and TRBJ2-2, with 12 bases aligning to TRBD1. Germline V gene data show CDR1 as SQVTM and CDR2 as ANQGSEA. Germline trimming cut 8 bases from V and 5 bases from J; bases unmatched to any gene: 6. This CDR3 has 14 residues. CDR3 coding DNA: TGCAGCACATCGGGACAGGGGGCAACCGGGGAGCTGTTTTTT. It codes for CSTSGQGATGELFF.

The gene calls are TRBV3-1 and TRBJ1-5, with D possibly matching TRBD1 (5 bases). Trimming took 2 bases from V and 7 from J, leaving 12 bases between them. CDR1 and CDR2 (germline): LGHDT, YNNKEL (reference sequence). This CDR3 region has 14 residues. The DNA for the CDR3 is TGTGCCAGCAGCCAAATGGGGGGGGGACAGCCCCAGCATTTT. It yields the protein CASSQMGGGQPQHF.

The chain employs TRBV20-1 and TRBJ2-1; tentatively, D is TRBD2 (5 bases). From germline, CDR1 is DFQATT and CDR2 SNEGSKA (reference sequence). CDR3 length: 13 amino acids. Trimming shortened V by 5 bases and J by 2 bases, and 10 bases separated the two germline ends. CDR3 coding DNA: TGCAGTGCTCCAGCGGTTACCTACAATGAGCAGTTCTTC. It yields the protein CSAPAVTYNEQFF.

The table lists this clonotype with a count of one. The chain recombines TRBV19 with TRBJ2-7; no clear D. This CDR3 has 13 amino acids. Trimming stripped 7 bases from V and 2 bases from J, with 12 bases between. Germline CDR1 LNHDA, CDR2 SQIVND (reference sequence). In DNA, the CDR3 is TGTGCCAGTATTGGACGGACCCCCTACGAGCAGTACTTC. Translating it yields CASIGRTPYEQYF.

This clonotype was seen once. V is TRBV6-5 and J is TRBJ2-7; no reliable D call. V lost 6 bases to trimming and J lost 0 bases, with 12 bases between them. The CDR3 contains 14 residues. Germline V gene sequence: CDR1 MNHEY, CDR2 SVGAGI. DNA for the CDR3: TGTGCCAGCAGAATCGACGGCGTCTCCTACGAGCAGTACTTC. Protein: CASRIDGVSYEQYF.